These T cell receptor beta chains were read from a single sample in a study of blood T cell repertoires in COVID-19. Libraries were prepared by immunoSEQ multiplex PCR; TCRdb keeps only in-frame clonotypes and omits some of them. The table includes 200,000 to 250,000 clones, under 90% detected once. Source material: PBMCs or T cells enriched from blood (not recorded which). Source of these receptors: a woman in her fifties or sixties who had been exposed to COVID-19. The CDR3 runs from the conserved cysteine through the conserved F or W. A D gene is named only where the DNA matches it firmly. Clone size is stated in some rows and not others, as once, few, many or a class when expanded.

>-|TRBV27|-|TRBJ2-2
CASSFILQGPGELFF
TGTGCCAGCAGTTTCATCCTACAGGGTCCCGGGGAGCTGTTTTTT
>-|TRBV3-1/TRBV3-2|-|TRBJ1-3
CASSQWDMGNTIYF
TGTGCCAGCAGCCAATGGGACATGGGAAACACCATATATTTT
>-|TRBV5-1|-|TRBJ2-5
CASSLGPPEGTQYF
TGCGCCAGCAGCTTGGGACCTCCGGAGGGGACCCAGTACTTC
>once|TRBV9|-|TRBJ2-3
CASSVDGGATTDTQYF
TGTGCCAGCAGCGTAGATGGGGGGGCTACCACAGATACGCAGTATTTT
>few|TRBV9|-|TRBJ1-1
CASSVAPEGTEAFF
TGTGCCAGCAGCGTAGCCCCCGAGGGCACTGAAGCTTTCTTT
>few|TRBV19|TRBD1|TRBJ2-5
CASSRTGLETQYF
TGTGCCAGTAGTCGGACAGGGCTGGAGACCCAGTACTTC
>-|TRBV5-4|-|TRBJ1-1
CASSLAGIYTEAFF
TGTGCCAGCAGCTTGGCCGGGATTTACACTGAAGCTTTCTTT
>-|TRBV3-1/TRBV3-2|-|TRBJ1-4
CASSSRGEKLFF
TGTGCCAGCAGCTCAAGGGGCGAAAAACTGTTTTTT
>-|TRBV5-1|-|TRBJ1-3
CASSPGEGRNTIYF
TGCGCCAGCAGTCCCGGGGAAGGGCGAAACACCATATATTTT
>-|TRBV19|-|TRBJ1-5
CTSRSGNQPQHF
TGTACCAGCCGTTCAGGGAATCAGCCCCAGCATTTT
>-|TRBV25-1|-|TRBJ2-2
CASSVSGGTGELFF
TGTGCCAGCAGTGTCTCAGGGGGGACCGGGGAGCTGTTTTTT
>-|TRBV6-2/TRBV6-3|-|TRBJ1-6
CASSYGHSSYNSPLHF
TGTGCCAGCAGTTACGGCCACAGCTCCTATAATTCACCCCTCCACTTT
>-|TRBV9|-|TRBJ2-1
CASSVAGGLGDEQFF
TGTGCCAGCAGCGTAGCGGGGGGCTTAGGGGATGAGCAGTTCTTC
>-|TRBV29-1|TRBD1|TRBJ1-4
CSVQKGGTGGEKLFF
TGCAGCGTTCAAAAGGGAGGGACAGGGGGTGAAAAACTGTTTTTT
>-|TRBV30|TRBD1|TRBJ1-4
CAFAISGQGQKLFF
TGTGCCTTCGCGATTTCCGGACAGGGCCAAAAACTGTTTTTT
>-|TRBV7-2|-|TRBJ1-1
CASRLAGSGTEAFF
TGTGCCAGCAGGCTAGCCGGGAGTGGCACTGAAGCTTTCTTT
>-|TRBV7-2|TRBD1|TRBJ1-2
CASSTLQGVGGYTF
TGTGCCAGCAGCACCCTACAGGGGGTTGGTGGCTACACCTTC